This TCR beta chain was identified during a study of shared clonotypes between healthy human individuals. Study observations and caveats: Non-shared clonotypes had lower generation probabilities than clonotypes shared by all four sorted-subset donors.

Germline-derived CDR1 and CDR2 are MDHEN and SYDVKM. The CDR3 has 16 residues. The V end lost 7 bases, the J end lost 2 bases, and 18 bases lay between the germline ends. A note on this clone: The antigen remains undetermined.

Some clones are missing from TCRdb's copy, which holds only in-frame ones; the method was immunoSEQ multiplex PCR. Of millions of clones in the sample, roughly 93% were seen once. The material sequenced was naive CD4+ T cells from PBMCs. Subset specified: CD45RA+ positively selected. This chain uses TRBV28 with TRBJ1-3; D might be TRBD1 (6 bases). The sequence derives from a man aged 18 to 30 in good health. Some clones in this sample may be carry-over from other donors' samples. The DNA of the CDR3 is TGTGCCAGCATCGGCGGGGACACTCGTACTGGAAACACCATATATTTT. Its protein product is CASIGGDTRTGNTIYF.